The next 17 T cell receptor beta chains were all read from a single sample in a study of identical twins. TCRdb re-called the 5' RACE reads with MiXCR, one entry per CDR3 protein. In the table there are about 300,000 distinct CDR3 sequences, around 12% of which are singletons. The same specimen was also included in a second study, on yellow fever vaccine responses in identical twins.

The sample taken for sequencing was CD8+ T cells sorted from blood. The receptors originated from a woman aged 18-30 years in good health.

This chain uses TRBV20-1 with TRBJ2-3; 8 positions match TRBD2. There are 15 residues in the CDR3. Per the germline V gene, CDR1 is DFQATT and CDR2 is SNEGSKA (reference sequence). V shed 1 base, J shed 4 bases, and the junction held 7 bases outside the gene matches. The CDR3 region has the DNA TGCAGTGCTAGAGTGACTAGCGAGGGCCCAGATACGCAGTATTTT. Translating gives CSARVTSEGPDTQYF.

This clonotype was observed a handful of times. This CDR3 reads CASSLPDSSYNEQFF. The CDR3 coding sequence is TGTGCCAGCAGCTTACCGGACAGCTCCTACAATGAGCAGTTCTTC. The chain uses TRBV11-2 and TRBJ2-1, with D maybe TRBD1 (6 bases). In germline, CDR1 is SGHAT, CDR2 FQNNGV. The length of the CDR3 is 15 residues. Trimming removed 2 bases from V and 0 bases from J, with 8 bases in between.

The CDR3 bases are TGCAGCGTAAGGACTAGCCGATCCTACGAGCAGTACTTC. It codes for CSVRTSRSYEQYF. J is TRBJ2-7 and V is TRBV29-1; 8 nucleotides match TRBD2. Per germline, CDR1 SQVTM and CDR2 ANQGSEA. The CDR3 runs to 13 residues. The ends lost 6 bases at V and 1 base at J; junction bases unmatched: 5.

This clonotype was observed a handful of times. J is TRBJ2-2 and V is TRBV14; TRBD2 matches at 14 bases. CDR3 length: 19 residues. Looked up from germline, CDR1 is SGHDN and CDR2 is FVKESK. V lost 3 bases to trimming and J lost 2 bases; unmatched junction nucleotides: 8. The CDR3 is CASSQGPGLAGDNTGELFF. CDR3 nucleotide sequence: TGTGCCAGCAGCCAGGGACCGGGACTAGCGGGGGACAACACCGGGGAGCTGTTTTTT.

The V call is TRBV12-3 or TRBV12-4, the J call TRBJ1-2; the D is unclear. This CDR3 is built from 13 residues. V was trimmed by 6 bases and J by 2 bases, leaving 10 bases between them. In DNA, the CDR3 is TGTGCCAGCAGCCCCGCGCCAAACTATGGCTACACCTTC. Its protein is CASSPAPNYGYTF.

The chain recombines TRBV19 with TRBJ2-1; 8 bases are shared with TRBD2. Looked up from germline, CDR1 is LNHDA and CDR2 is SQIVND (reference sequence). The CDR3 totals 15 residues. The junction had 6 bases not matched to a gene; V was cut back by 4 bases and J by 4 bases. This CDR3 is CASSTTSGEYNEQFF. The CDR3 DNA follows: TGTGCCAGTAGTACTACTAGCGGAGAGTACAATGAGCAGTTCTTC.

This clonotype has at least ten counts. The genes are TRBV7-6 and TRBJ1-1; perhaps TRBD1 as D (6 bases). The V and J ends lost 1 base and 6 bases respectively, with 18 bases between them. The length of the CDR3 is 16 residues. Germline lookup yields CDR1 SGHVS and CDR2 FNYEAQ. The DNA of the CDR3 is TGTGCCAGCAGCTTAGAATGGCAGGGGAGTTCCTCTGAAGCTTTCTTT. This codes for CASSLEWQGSSSEAFF.

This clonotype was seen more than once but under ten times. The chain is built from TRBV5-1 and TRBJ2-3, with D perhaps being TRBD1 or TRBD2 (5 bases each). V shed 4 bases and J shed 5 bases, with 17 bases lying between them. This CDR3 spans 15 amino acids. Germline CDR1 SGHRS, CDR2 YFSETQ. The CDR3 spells CASSPGTPTKDTQYF. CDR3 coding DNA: TGCGCCAGCAGCCCCGGGACGCCTACAAAAGATACGCAGTATTTT. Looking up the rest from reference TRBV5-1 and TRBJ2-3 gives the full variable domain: KAGVTQTPRYLIKTRGQQVTLSCSPISGHRSVSWYQQTPGQGLQFLFEYFSETQRNKGNFPGRFSGRQFSNSRSEMNVSTLELGDSALYLCASSPGTPTKDTQYFGPGTRLTVL.

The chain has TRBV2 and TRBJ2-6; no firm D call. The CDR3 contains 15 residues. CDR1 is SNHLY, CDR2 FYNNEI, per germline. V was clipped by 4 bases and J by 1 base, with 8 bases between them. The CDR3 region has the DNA TGTGCCAGCAGTGGTATTGAATCTGGGGCCAACGTCCTGACTTTC. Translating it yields CASSGIESGANVLTF.

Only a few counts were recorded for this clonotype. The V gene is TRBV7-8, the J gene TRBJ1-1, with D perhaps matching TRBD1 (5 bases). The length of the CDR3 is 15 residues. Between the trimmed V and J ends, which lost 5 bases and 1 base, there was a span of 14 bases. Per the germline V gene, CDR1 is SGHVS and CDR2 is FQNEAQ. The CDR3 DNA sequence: TGTGCCAGCAGCAACCGGGACGCCGCGAACACTGAAGCTTTCTTT. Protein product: CASSNRDAANTEAFF.

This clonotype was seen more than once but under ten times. CDR3 sequence (DNA): TGCAGTGCTAGAGATCCTAGCGGGAGGTTTACCTACAATGAGCAGTTCTTC. Translation: CSARDPSGRFTYNEQFF. The V gene is TRBV20-1, the J gene TRBJ2-1, with TRBD2 matching over 11 bases. The CDR3 sequence is 17 residues long. Germline V gene data show CDR1 as DFQATT and CDR2 as SNEGSKA (reference sequence). V was pared by 0 bases and J by 2 bases, with 6 bases of the junction left unmatched.

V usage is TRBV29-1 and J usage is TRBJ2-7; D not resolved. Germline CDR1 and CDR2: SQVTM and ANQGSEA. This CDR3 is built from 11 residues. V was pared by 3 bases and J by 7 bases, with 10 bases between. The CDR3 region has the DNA TGCAGCGTTGATGGCCCCCGGGAGCAGTACTTC. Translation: CSVDGPREQYF.

Here the CDR3 reads CATSRELETSGLSYNEQFF. CDR3 nucleotides: TGTGCCACCAGCAGAGAACTCGAGACCAGTGGACTCTCCTACAATGAGCAGTTCTTC. The rearrangement joins TRBV15 to TRBJ2-1; tentative D call: TRBD2 (5 bases). Trimming cost V 0 bases and J 0 bases, with 18 bases left between them. Germline CDR1 is LNHNV and CDR2 is YYDKDF (reference sequence). The CDR3 is 19 residues long.

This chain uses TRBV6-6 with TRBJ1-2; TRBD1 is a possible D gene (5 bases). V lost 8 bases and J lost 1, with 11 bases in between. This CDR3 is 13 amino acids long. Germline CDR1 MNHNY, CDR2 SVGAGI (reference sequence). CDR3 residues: CASGAGVNYGYTF. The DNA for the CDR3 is TGTGCCAGCGGGGCGGGAGTTAACTATGGCTACACCTTC.

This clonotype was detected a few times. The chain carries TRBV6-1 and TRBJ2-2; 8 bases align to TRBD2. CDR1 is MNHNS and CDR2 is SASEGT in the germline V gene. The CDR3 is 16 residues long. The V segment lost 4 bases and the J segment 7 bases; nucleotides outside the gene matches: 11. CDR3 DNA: TGTGCCAGCAGTGTCCGACGGGGGGGGATGGACGGGGAGCTGTTTTTT. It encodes CASSVRRGGMDGELFF.

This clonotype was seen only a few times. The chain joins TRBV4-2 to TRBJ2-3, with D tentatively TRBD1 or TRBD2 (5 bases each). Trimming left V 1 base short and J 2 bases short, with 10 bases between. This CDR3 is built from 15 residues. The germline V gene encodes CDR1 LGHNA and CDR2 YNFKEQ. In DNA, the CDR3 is TGTGCCAGCAGCCAAGGGGGGTCCCCCACAGATACGCAGTATTTT. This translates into CASSQGGSPTDTQYF.

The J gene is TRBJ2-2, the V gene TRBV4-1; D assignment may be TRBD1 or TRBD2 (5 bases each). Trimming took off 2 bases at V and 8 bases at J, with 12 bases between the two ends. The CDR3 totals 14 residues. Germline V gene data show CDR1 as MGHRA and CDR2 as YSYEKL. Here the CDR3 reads CASSQRDLGGELFF. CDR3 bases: TGCGCCAGCAGCCAAAGGGACCTCGGAGGGGAGCTGTTTTTT.